These 21 T cell receptor beta chains originate from one sample sequenced in a study of response to subunit inactivated influenza vaccine. TCRdb used MiXCR to reprocess the RT-PCR reads, holding one entry per CDR3 protein. The data contain 650,000 to 800,000 distinct CDR3 sequences, around 18% of them singletons. The sequencing here drew on PBMCs from blood, taken less than 6 days after vaccination. The receptors shown here come from a man aged 50 to 59 who received an inactivated influenza vaccine.

This chain links TRBV20-1 with TRBJ2-1, with 8 bases fitting TRBD1. Germline values: CDR1 DFQATT, CDR2 SNEGSKA (reference sequence). This CDR3 is 14 amino acids long. V trimming: 6 bases; J trimming: 7 bases; junction bases outside the gene matches: 11. The CDR3 sequence is CSAIDRGTRNEQFF. DNA of the CDR3: TGCAGTGCAATCGACAGGGGAACGAGAAATGAGCAGTTCTTC.

The chain carries TRBV4-1 and TRBJ2-1, with 9 bases fitting TRBD2. The junction had 6 bases not matched to a gene; V was cut back by 1 base and J by 2 bases. This CDR3 has 17 residues. The germline gives CDR1 MGHRA, CDR2 YSYEKL. The CDR3 DNA follows: TGCGCCAGCAGCCAAGTAGCGGGAGATCAAGCCTACAATGAGCAGTTCTTC. It specifies CASSQVAGDQAYNEQFF.

The chain employs TRBV20-1 and TRBJ2-6; 8 nucleotides agree with TRBD1. The CDR3 runs 18 residues. The trim removed 1 base at V and 1 base at J, leaving 9 bases unmatched. Per germline, CDR1 DFQATT and CDR2 SNEGSKA (reference sequence). DNA for the CDR3: TGCAGTGCTAGAGTAGTCCAGGGGGCATGGTCTGGGGCCAACGTCCTGACTTTC. This gives the protein CSARVVQGAWSGANVLTF.

This clonotype was seen a handful of times. The chain is built from TRBV6-2 or TRBV6-3 and TRBJ2-2; no reliable D call. The V gene lost 8 bases and the J gene lost 7 bases, with 8 bases spanning the gap. Germline CDR1 is MNHEY and CDR2 is SVGEGT. The CDR3 loop spans 11 amino acids. The CDR3 spells CASGRNGELFF. Written as DNA, the CDR3 is TGTGCCAGCGGTAGGAACGGGGAGCTGTTTTTT.

Details on this clonotype: A much larger clone differs from this one at a single base, so this may be a read error. This sequence joins TRBV7-2 and TRBJ2-1; tentative D call: TRBD1 (5 bases). Deletions cut 1 base from V and 0 bases from J, with 7 bases between. The CDR3 spans 15 residues. Germline loops: CDR1 SGHTA, CDR2 FQGNSA. CDR3 coding DNA: TGTGCCAGCAGCTTAGGCAGGGCCTCCTACAATGAGCAGTTCTTC. It specifies CASSLGRASYNEQFF. Looking up the rest from reference TRBV7-2 and TRBJ2-1 gives the full variable domain: GAGVSQSPSNKVTEKGKDVELRCDPISGHTALYWYRQSLGQGLEFLIYFQGNSAPDKSGLPSDRFSAERTGGSVSTLTIQRTQQEDSAVYLCASSLGRASYNEQFFGPGTRLTVL.

This clonotype was counted a few times. The V and J genes are TRBV20-1 and TRBJ1-6; D is perhaps TRBD1 (6 bases). The CDR3 loop spans 16 amino acids. CDR1 is DFQATT and CDR2 is SNEGSKA in the germline V gene (reference sequence). The V gene lost 3 bases and the J gene lost 5 bases, with 17 bases spanning the gap. CDR3 protein: CSARIPRGLDNSPLHF. In DNA form, the CDR3 reads TGCAGTGCTAGGATCCCCCGGGGGCTGGATAATTCACCCCTCCACTTT.

This clonotype appeared a few times. The chain is built from TRBV6-5 and TRBJ2-2, with 7 bases fitting TRBD2. Germline CDR1 is MNHEY and CDR2 is SVGAGI. V lost 4 bases to trimming and J lost 4 bases; unmatched junction nucleotides: 6. CDR3 size: 15 residues. In DNA, the CDR3 is TGTGCCAGCAGTTCTCCGGGACTACGCACCGGGGAGCTGTTTTTT. This encodes CASSSPGLRTGELFF.

The J gene is TRBJ2-3, the V gene TRBV12-3 or TRBV12-4; 11 nucleotides match TRBD2. V trimming: 5 bases; J trimming: 7 bases; junction bases outside the gene matches: 11. This CDR3 comprises 16 residues. As DNA, the CDR3 is TGTGCCAGCAGTGGACTAGCGGGCTACCACGGGTATACGCAGTATTTT. It is translated as CASSGLAGYHGYTQYF.

The gene calls are TRBV20-1 and TRBJ1-2; 7 bases line up with TRBD1. V trimming: 1 base; J trimming: 6 bases; junction bases outside the gene matches: 20. The germline V gene has CDR1 DFQATT and CDR2 SNEGSKA (reference sequence). This CDR3 spans 18 amino acids. CDR3 sequence: CSARVFGETGPSSDGYTF. CDR3 nucleotide sequence: TGCAGTGCTAGAGTATTCGGAGAGACAGGGCCCTCGAGTGATGGCTACACCTTC.

The CDR3 region has the DNA TGTGCCAGCAGCTCAAGTTGGCAGGGTGGTGAGCAGTTCTTC. Encoded protein: CASSSSWQGGEQFF. V and J are TRBV7-2 and TRBJ2-1, with D possibly being TRBD1 (5 bases). This CDR3 is built from 14 residues. V was clipped by 4 bases and J by 9 bases, with 16 bases between them. CDR1 SGHTA and CDR2 FQGNSA come from the germline V gene.

This clonotype was seen only a few times. The chain joins TRBV7-2 to TRBJ1-1, with D possibly being TRBD1 (6 bases). Germline CDR1 and CDR2: SGHTA and FQGNSA. The CDR3 has 16 amino acids. With 5 bases removed from V and 1 base from J, the gap between germline ends came to 17 bases. The CDR3 loop reads CASSTLNRVTNTEAFF. In DNA, the CDR3 is TGTGCCAGCAGCACACTGAACAGGGTAACGAACACTGAAGCTTTCTTT.

The chain couples TRBV25-1 to TRBJ2-2, with a tentative D call TRBD1 (5 bases). V shed 5 bases and J shed 3 bases, with 10 bases lying between them. Germline V lookup: CDR1 MGHDK, CDR2 SYGVNS. This CDR3 region has 14 residues. The CDR3 DNA follows: TGTGCCAGCAGTAAGACAGTTTACACCGGGGAGCTGTTTTTT. This encodes CASSKTVYTGELFF.

The genes are TRBV7-2 and TRBJ1-4; D is ambiguous. Trimming removed 3 bases at V and 4 bases at J, with 9 bases between. The CDR3 contains 14 residues. Germline-derived CDR1 and CDR2 are SGHTA and FQGNSA. The CDR3 sequence: CASSFGPRNEKLFF. The DNA of the CDR3 is TGTGCCAGCAGCTTCGGGCCCCGTAATGAAAAACTGTTTTTT.

V is TRBV15 and J is TRBJ1-1, with 7 bases aligning to TRBD1. The CDR3 is 13 residues long. Losses at the gene ends were 7 bases for V and 4 bases for J; bases not matched to a gene: 6. CDR1 and CDR2 (germline): LNHNV, YYDKDF (reference sequence). The CDR3 DNA sequence: TGTGCCACCAAGGAGTACAGGGGCACTGAAGCTTTCTTT. Translating it yields CATKEYRGTEAFF.

V usage is TRBV6-1 and J usage is TRBJ2-5; 8 bases line up with TRBD2. V was pared by 3 bases and J by 5 bases, with 5 bases of the junction left unmatched. CDR1 MNHNS and CDR2 SASEGT come from the germline V gene. The CDR3 covers 14 residues. The CDR3 spells CASSDGLARETQYF. The CDR3 DNA is TGTGCCAGCAGTGACGGACTAGCCCGGGAGACCCAGTACTTC.

The gene calls are TRBV4-2 and TRBJ2-1; perhaps TRBD1 as D (6 bases). CDR1 and CDR2 (germline): LGHNA, YNFKEQ. V lost 0 bases, J lost 6 bases, and 9 bases lay in between. The CDR3 is 14 residues long. Written as DNA, the CDR3 is TGTGCCAGCAGCCAAGAGGTACAGGGCAATGAGCAGTTCTTC. Amino acids: CASSQEVQGNEQFF.

This clonotype was detected a few times. The chain links TRBV7-2 to TRBJ1-3, with a weak D call TRBD1 (5 bases). Deletions cut 2 bases from V and 0 bases from J, with 11 bases between. In germline, CDR1 is SGHTA, CDR2 FQGNSA. The CDR3 runs to 16 residues. CDR3 DNA sequence: TGTGCCAGCAGCTTACAGGGACCGAGCTCTGGAAACACCATATATTTT. Its protein is CASSLQGPSSGNTIYF. Using reference TRBV7-2 and TRBJ1-3 for the parts outside the CDR3, the full variable domain is GAGVSQSPSNKVTEKGKDVELRCDPISGHTALYWYRQSLGQGLEFLIYFQGNSAPDKSGLPSDRFSAERTGGSVSTLTIQRTQQEDSAVYLCASSLQGPSSGNTIYFGEGSWLTVV.

This sequence joins TRBV18 and TRBJ2-7; the D gene could be TRBD1 or TRBD2 (5 bases each). The CDR3 runs 16 residues. Deletions cut 0 bases from V and 3 bases from J, with 15 bases between. Germline values: CDR1 KGHSH, CDR2 LQKENI. The CDR3: CASSPPGLGGSYEQYF. CDR3 nucleotides: TGTGCCAGCTCACCACCGGGGCTAGGTGGGAGCTACGAGCAGTACTTC.

This clonotype was seen more than once but under ten times. This chain uses TRBV10-2 with TRBJ2-7; 14 nucleotides match TRBD2. With V trimmed by 5 bases and J by 7 bases, 7 bases remained unmatched. Germline CDR1 WSHSY, CDR2 SAAADI. The length of the CDR3 is 15 residues. The CDR3 sequence is CASSPTSGGAREQYF. CDR3 coding DNA: TGCGCCAGCAGTCCGACTAGCGGGGGGGCAAGGGAGCAGTACTTC.

This clonotype was recorded a few times. This sequence joins TRBV5-1 and TRBJ1-1, with a tentative D call TRBD1 (6 bases). V dropped 4 bases and J dropped 0 bases, with 10 bases sitting between them. The V gene's germline CDR1 is SGHRS and CDR2 YFSETQ. This CDR3 region has 14 residues. This CDR3 reads CASSGGALNTEAFF. Written as DNA, the CDR3 is TGCGCCAGCAGCGGGGGGGCCCTGAACACTGAAGCTTTCTTT.

A note on this clonotype: This could be a read error, since a much larger clone is one nucleotide away. The chain joins TRBV20-1 to TRBJ2-3, with 7 bases matching TRBD2. J was trimmed by 0 bases and V by 7 bases; bases with no gene match: 4. Germline CDR1 reads DFQATT; CDR2 reads SNEGSKA (reference sequence). The CDR3 loop spans 13 amino acids. The CDR3 DNA sequence: TGCAGTGGGTATAGCGGGAGCACAGATACGCAGTATTTT. As protein: CSGYSGSTDTQYF.